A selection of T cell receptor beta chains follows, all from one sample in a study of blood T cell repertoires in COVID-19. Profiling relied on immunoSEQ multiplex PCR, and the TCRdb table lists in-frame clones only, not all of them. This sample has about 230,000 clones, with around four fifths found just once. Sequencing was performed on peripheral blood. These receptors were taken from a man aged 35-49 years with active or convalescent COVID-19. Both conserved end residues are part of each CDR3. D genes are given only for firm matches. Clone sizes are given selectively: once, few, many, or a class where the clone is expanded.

CDR3nt: TGTGCCAGCAGTTCATCGAGGGAAGCCAAGACCCAGTACTTC
CDR3aa: CASSSSREAKTQYF
d_gene: .
v_gene: TRBV27
j_gene: TRBJ2-5
abundance: .

CDR3nt: TGTGCCAGCAGTGAATGGCCAGATACGCAGTATTTT
CDR3aa: CASSEWPDTQYF
d_gene: .
v_gene: TRBV2
j_gene: TRBJ2-3
abundance: .

CDR3nt: TGTGCCATCAGTGAGTCGACTAGCGGGGGTGATGAGCAGTTCTTC
CDR3aa: CAISESTSGGDEQFF
d_gene: TRBD2
v_gene: TRBV10-3
j_gene: TRBJ2-1
abundance: .

CDR3nt: TGTGCCTGGAGGGCGCAGGGGGTTGGGGAGCAGTTCTTC
CDR3aa: CAWRAQGVGEQFF
d_gene: TRBD1
v_gene: TRBV30
j_gene: TRBJ2-1
abundance: .

CDR3nt: TGTGCCAGCAGCTTACAGGGGCCTCTTGGCTACACCTTC
CDR3aa: CASSLQGPLGYTF
d_gene: .
v_gene: TRBV11-2
j_gene: TRBJ1-2
abundance: .

CDR3nt: TGCGCCAGCAGCCGATCGGGACAGGGGAACACTGAAGCTTTCTTT
CDR3aa: CASSRSGQGNTEAFF
d_gene: TRBD1
v_gene: TRBV5-1
j_gene: TRBJ1-1
abundance: .

CDR3nt: TGTGCCAGCAGCGTAGGCAGGGTAGGGACCGGGGAGCTGTTTTTT
CDR3aa: CASSVGRVGTGELFF
d_gene: .
v_gene: TRBV9
j_gene: TRBJ2-2
abundance: .

CDR3nt: TGTGCCAGCAGTGGAGAGGGTATTTCTGGGTATGGCTACACCTTC
CDR3aa: CASSGEGISGYGYTF
d_gene: .
v_gene: TRBV25-1
j_gene: TRBJ1-2
abundance: .

CDR3nt: TGTGCCAGCAGTCCCTCCCCTTCCGGGAAGTACTTC
CDR3aa: CASSPSPSGKYF
d_gene: .
v_gene: TRBV7-8
j_gene: TRBJ2-7
abundance: .

CDR3nt: TGTGCCAGCAGTTTCGGGGGGACCTATGGCTACACCTTC
CDR3aa: CASSFGGTYGYTF
d_gene: .
v_gene: TRBV12-3/TRBV12-4
j_gene: TRBJ1-2
abundance: .

CDR3nt: TGTGCCAGCTCACCTCGGACGGCGGGCCCCTACGAGCAGTACTTC
CDR3aa: CASSPRTAGPYEQYF
d_gene: .
v_gene: TRBV18
j_gene: TRBJ2-7
abundance: .

CDR3nt: TGTGCCAGCAGTAGGGGGCAGACCTTCACAGATACGCAGTATTTT
CDR3aa: CASSRGQTFTDTQYF
d_gene: TRBD1
v_gene: TRBV28
j_gene: TRBJ2-3
abundance: few

CDR3nt: TGCAGTGCTAGTTCGGGAACCCTTGAAGCTTTCTTT
CDR3aa: CSASSGTLEAFF
d_gene: .
v_gene: TRBV20-1
j_gene: TRBJ1-1
abundance: .

CDR3nt: TGTGCCAGCAGCCGAGCCGCATCTGGAAACACCATATATTTT
CDR3aa: CASSRAASGNTIYF
d_gene: .
v_gene: TRBV21-1
j_gene: TRBJ1-3
abundance: .

CDR3nt: TGTGCCAGCAGCTTATATGGTAGCGGCTACACCTTC
CDR3aa: CASSLYGSGYTF
d_gene: .
v_gene: TRBV7-8
j_gene: TRBJ1-2
abundance: .

CDR3nt: TGTGCCAGCAGTTCGTTGAGACAGGGGGCACCCTACGAGCAGTACTTC
CDR3aa: CASSSLRQGAPYEQYF
d_gene: TRBD1
v_gene: TRBV6-2/TRBV6-3
j_gene: TRBJ2-7
abundance: .

CDR3nt: TGTGCCAGCAGCCCCAAAAGCGGGGAGGGCGCCGGGGGTGGAAACACCATATATTTT
CDR3aa: CASSPKSGEGAGGGNTIYF
d_gene: .
v_gene: TRBV9
j_gene: TRBJ1-3
abundance: .

CDR3nt: TGTGCCAGCAGCGCGGGACTCTCCAGAGAGACCCAGTACTTC
CDR3aa: CASSAGLSRETQYF
d_gene: .
v_gene: TRBV9
j_gene: TRBJ2-5
abundance: .

CDR3nt: TGTGCCAGCAGCCCGGCAATGGAGGGGCAGCCCCAGCATTTT
CDR3aa: CASSPAMEGQPQHF
d_gene: .
v_gene: TRBV3-1/TRBV3-2
j_gene: TRBJ1-5
abundance: .

CDR3nt: TGTGCCAGCAGCCTGGACAGGTCTCGGGGGGAGCAGTACTTC
CDR3aa: CASSLDRSRGEQYF
d_gene: .
v_gene: TRBV6-5
j_gene: TRBJ2-7
abundance: .

CDR3nt: TGTGCCAGCAGCCAAATGACTAGCACAGATACGCAGTATTTT
CDR3aa: CASSQMTSTDTQYF
d_gene: .
v_gene: TRBV7-9
j_gene: TRBJ2-3
abundance: .

CDR3nt: TGCGCCAGCAGCTCAACCGGGACAGAAAACACTGAAGCTTTCTTT
CDR3aa: CASSSTGTENTEAFF
d_gene: TRBD1
v_gene: TRBV5-1
j_gene: TRBJ1-1
abundance: once

CDR3nt: TGTGCCACCTCAGCGGACCTGAACACCGGGGAGCTGTTTTTT
CDR3aa: CATSADLNTGELFF
d_gene: .
v_gene: TRBV7-3
j_gene: TRBJ2-2
abundance: .

CDR3nt: TGTGCCAGCAGCCTAGACGGGTCCTTTAGCAATCAGCCCCAGCATTTT
CDR3aa: CASSLDGSFSNQPQHF
d_gene: .
v_gene: TRBV9
j_gene: TRBJ1-5
abundance: .

CDR3nt: TGTGCCAGCAGCGCCGACCCCAGCGGCTATGGCTACACCTTC
CDR3aa: CASSADPSGYGYTF
d_gene: .
v_gene: TRBV7-8
j_gene: TRBJ1-2
abundance: .

CDR3nt: TGTGCCAGCAGTTACTCCTTGGGACAGGGCACCGGGGAGCTGTTTTTT
CDR3aa: CASSYSLGQGTGELFF
d_gene: TRBD1
v_gene: TRBV6-5
j_gene: TRBJ2-2
abundance: once

CDR3nt: TGCGCCAGCAGCCACCACAGGGGCGGCGGGAGGGACCGGGGAGAGACCCAGTACTTC
CDR3aa: CASSHHRGGGRDRGETQYF
d_gene: TRBD2
v_gene: TRBV5-1
j_gene: TRBJ2-5
abundance: .

CDR3nt: TGTGCCAGTAGTAGGGCTTTCGGCGACTCCTACGAGCAGTACTTC
CDR3aa: CASSRAFGDSYEQYF
d_gene: .
v_gene: TRBV19
j_gene: TRBJ2-7
abundance: many

CDR3nt: TGTGCCAGCAGCTCCATCCGGACAGGGGTGAACACCGGGGAGCTGTTTTTT
CDR3aa: CASSSIRTGVNTGELFF
d_gene: TRBD1
v_gene: TRBV7-3
j_gene: TRBJ2-2
abundance: .

CDR3nt: TGTGCCAGCACTGGACAGGGAGACACCGGGGAGCTGTTTTTT
CDR3aa: CASTGQGDTGELFF
d_gene: TRBD1
v_gene: TRBV18
j_gene: TRBJ2-2
abundance: .

CDR3nt: TGTGCCAGCAGCCAAGCCCGGGGTACCGGGGAGCTGTTTTTT
CDR3aa: CASSQARGTGELFF
d_gene: .
v_gene: TRBV3-1/TRBV3-2
j_gene: TRBJ2-2
abundance: .

CDR3nt: TGTGCCGCGACGGTGGGCTTTGGCTACACCTTC
CDR3aa: CAATVGFGYTF
d_gene: .
v_gene: TRBV28
j_gene: TRBJ1-2
abundance: few

CDR3nt: TGTGCCAGCAGATCGCTCTCCGAGGAAAAACTGTTTTTT
CDR3aa: CASRSLSEEKLFF
d_gene: .
v_gene: TRBV12-3/TRBV12-4
j_gene: TRBJ1-4
abundance: once

CDR3nt: TGTGCCATCAGCTCAGGGGGCCAAGAGACCCAGTACTTC
CDR3aa: CAISSGGQETQYF
d_gene: TRBD1
v_gene: TRBV10-3
j_gene: TRBJ2-5
abundance: .

CDR3nt: TGTGCCAGCAGCGTCTCCAGCGGGGCCTACAATGAGCAGTTCTTC
CDR3aa: CASSVSSGAYNEQFF
d_gene: TRBD2
v_gene: TRBV9
j_gene: TRBJ2-1
abundance: .

CDR3nt: TGTGCCAGCAGCCCCGAGGGGGACCTAACCTACAATGAGCAGTTCTTC
CDR3aa: CASSPEGDLTYNEQFF
d_gene: .
v_gene: TRBV9
j_gene: TRBJ2-1
abundance: .

CDR3nt: TGTGCCAGCAGTCCACCACTAGGGGGTACGGAGCATTTT
CDR3aa: CASSPPLGGTEHF
d_gene: .
v_gene: TRBV27
j_gene: TRBJ1-5
abundance: .

CDR3nt: TGTGCCAGCAGCTTAAGTGGGAGTGAAAAACTGTTTTTT
CDR3aa: CASSLSGSEKLFF
d_gene: .
v_gene: TRBV11-2
j_gene: TRBJ1-4
abundance: .

CDR3nt: TGTGCCAGCAGTGAAGACGGCAGCGGCAATCAGCCCCAGCATTTT
CDR3aa: CASSEDGSGNQPQHF
d_gene: .
v_gene: TRBV6-1
j_gene: TRBJ1-5
abundance: .

CDR3nt: TGTGCCAGCAGTTTATCTCAACAGGGCTACACCTTC
CDR3aa: CASSLSQQGYTF
d_gene: .
v_gene: TRBV28
j_gene: TRBJ1-2
abundance: .

CDR3nt: TGTGCCAGCAGCCTTGGACAGGGGGGTTACAATGAGCAGTTCTTC
CDR3aa: CASSLGQGGYNEQFF
d_gene: TRBD1
v_gene: TRBV7-9
j_gene: TRBJ2-1
abundance: .

CDR3nt: TGTGCCAGCAGCCCGACAGGGAATCAGCCCCAGCATTTT
CDR3aa: CASSPTGNQPQHF
d_gene: TRBD1
v_gene: TRBV7-2
j_gene: TRBJ1-5
abundance: few

CDR3nt: TGTGCCAGCAGCTTACTAGCGGGAGTTCCTAGTGCCGGCACAGATACGCAGTATTTT
CDR3aa: CASSLLAGVPSAGTDTQYF
d_gene: TRBD2
v_gene: TRBV7-3
j_gene: TRBJ2-3
abundance: .

CDR3nt: TGTGCCAGCAGCCCTAGCGGGGGGGCCTCAGATACGCAGTATTTT
CDR3aa: CASSPSGGASDTQYF
d_gene: TRBD2
v_gene: TRBV6-4
j_gene: TRBJ2-3
abundance: .

CDR3nt: TGTGCCAGCAGTTTAGAGGGGGGGGCCTACGAGCAGTACTTC
CDR3aa: CASSLEGGAYEQYF
d_gene: .
v_gene: TRBV28
j_gene: TRBJ2-7
abundance: .

CDR3nt: TGTGCCAGCAGCTTCGGGACAGGTCTCGAAGCTTTCTTT
CDR3aa: CASSFGTGLEAFF
d_gene: TRBD1
v_gene: TRBV7-2
j_gene: TRBJ1-1
abundance: once

CDR3nt: TGTGCCAGCAGCTTGGAGGGGGGGGCTGGAAACACCATATATTTT
CDR3aa: CASSLEGGAGNTIYF
d_gene: .
v_gene: TRBV5-4
j_gene: TRBJ1-3
abundance: .